Listed here are 2 T cell receptor beta chains from one sample, sequenced in a study of vaccination and CD4 T cells after COVID-19. For these receptors, no antigen is known. The Oncomine TCR Beta short-read assay was applied to DNA of cultured CD4+ T cells. MiXCR, applied by TCRdb to the PCR reads, yields one record per CDR3 protein. The sample yields fewer than 25,000 distinct CDR3 sequences, approximately 39% seen once. Treatment in this sample: approximately nine-day PBMC culture with coronavirus spike peptide pools or control peptides (ViraFEST assay). The specimen sequenced was cultured CD4+ T cells from blood. Receptors originate from a human donor with COVID-19.

CDR3 DNA: TGTGCCAGCAGCCGCCCCGGGGAGCTGTTTTTT. This gives the protein CASSRPGELFF. This chain uses TRBV5-8 with TRBJ2-2; D gene uncertain. This CDR3 has 11 amino acids. From germline, CDR1 is SGHTS and CDR2 YDEGEE. V lost 4 bases to trimming and J lost 6 bases, with 4 bases between them.

This clonotype came up a few times. The chain couples TRBV7-6 to TRBJ1-2; TRBD1 is a possible D gene (5 bases). The V end was cut by 1 base, the J end by 4 bases, with 13 bases between. Germline V lookup: CDR1 SGHVS, CDR2 FNYEAQ. The CDR3 has 15 residues. The chain's CDR3 is CASSLDTGSGYGYTF. The CDR3 DNA follows: TGTGCCAGCAGCTTAGATACAGGATCGGGCTATGGCTACACCTTC.